Presented here are 31 T cell receptor beta chains from one specimen sequenced in a study of siplizumab effects on memory and regulatory T cells (dated by TCRdb to between 2018 and 2020). Preparation of the library involved the immunoSEQ multiplex PCR assay. Sourced from immuneACCESS, this table was stored by TCRdb with only in-frame sequences that have V and J called. A share of the clones is absent; for the studies checked, an unresolved V gene accounts for under half, and the remainder has no known explanation. Here the sample has around 77,000 clones; about 89% occur a single time. The top ten hold around 28% of the sample. Sequencing was done on a sample of CD8+ T cells sorted from blood. These receptors were obtained from a human donor in good health.

The rearrangement links TRBV7-8 to TRBJ2-7; TRBD2 agrees at 11 bases. Germline V CDR1 and CDR2: SGHVS, FQNEAQ. The V gene end was trimmed by 5 bases and the J gene end by 7 bases; junction bases not matched to a gene: 10. This CDR3 region has 15 residues. DNA for the CDR3: TGTGCCAGCAGCCCCCACCTAGCGGGAGGAAGTGAGCAGTACTTC. This gives the protein CASSPHLAGGSEQYF.

The chain has TRBV6-7 and TRBJ1-4; the D is unclear. TRBV6-7 is labeled an ORF, and its function is uncertain. The length of the CDR3 is 15 residues. Trimming took 2 bases from V and 6 from J, leaving 13 bases between them. The CDR3 loop is CASSYGREKDEKLFF. DNA of the CDR3: TGTGCCAGCAGTTACGGTCGGGAAAAGGATGAAAAACTGTTTTTT.

The chain uses TRBV7-9 and TRBJ2-2, with unresolved D. Per the germline V gene, CDR1 is SEHNR and CDR2 is FQNEAQ (reference sequence). CDR3 length: 13 residues. V was clipped by 3 bases and J by 11 bases, with 13 bases between them. The CDR3 spells CASSFSRPEELFF. The CDR3 nucleotides are TGTGCCAGCAGCTTCTCCCGGCCCGAAGAGCTGTTTTTT.

The chain combines TRBV5-1 with TRBJ1-6; D not certain. From germline, CDR1 is SGHRS and CDR2 YFSETQ. V was cut by 5 bases and J by 4 bases, with 10 bases left in between. CDR3 size: 14 residues. This CDR3 reads CASSLQEYNSPLHF. Written as DNA, the CDR3 is TGCGCCAGCAGTCTCCAGGAATATAATTCACCCCTCCACTTT.

This chain joins TRBV9 and TRBJ2-7, with 10 bases fitting TRBD2. CDR1 is SGDLS, CDR2 YYNGEE, per germline. With 4 bases clipped from V and 1 base from J, the junction kept 5 bases outside the gene matches. The CDR3 runs 15 residues. DNA for the CDR3: TGTGCCAGCAGCCCCAGAGCGGGAGGGTCCTACGAGCAGTACTTC. Translation: CASSPRAGGSYEQYF.

The V gene is TRBV7-6, the J gene TRBJ1-1; 7 nucleotides align to TRBD1. Germline V gene data show CDR1 as SGHVS and CDR2 as FNYEAQ. This CDR3 spans 15 amino acids. Trimming removed 1 base from V and 0 bases from J; junction bases left unmatched: 2. The CDR3 sequence is CASSLVTGVNTEAFF. CDR3 nucleotides: TGTGCCAGCAGCTTAGTAACAGGGGTGAACACTGAAGCTTTCTTT.

This clone occurred once. This chain uses TRBV11-2 with TRBJ1-3; D possibly corresponds to TRBD1 (5 bases). The V and J ends lost 8 bases and 5 bases respectively, with 22 bases between them. The CDR3 runs to 16 residues. The germline gives CDR1 SGHAT, CDR2 FQNNGV. The CDR3 DNA is TGTGCCAGCTCCCCAGTACAGGCCCGAGATAGAAACACCATATATTTT. It is translated as CASSPVQARDRNTIYF.

The chain couples TRBV23-1 to TRBJ1-2, with D uncertain. TRBV23-1 is treated as an ORF (open reading frame) with a function not yet certain. The V gene lost 6 bases and the J gene lost 7 bases, with 6 bases spanning the gap. The CDR3 extends over 10 amino acids. CDR3 residues: CASRDSGYTF. In nucleotides, the CDR3 is TGCGCCAGCAGAGATTCTGGCTACACCTTC.

V usage is TRBV11-2 and J usage is TRBJ2-2; tentatively, D is TRBD1 or TRBD2 (5 bases each). Trimming removed 4 bases from V and 2 bases from J, with 11 bases in between. This CDR3 contains 15 residues. CDR1 and CDR2 from the germline V gene are SGHAT and FQNNGV. CDR3 amino acids: CASSSRDGNTGELFF. The CDR3, as DNA: TGTGCCAGCAGCTCCCGGGACGGAAACACCGGGGAGCTGTTTTTT.

The chain links TRBV5-4 to TRBJ2-3; TRBD2 aligns across 9 bases. Germline assignment: CDR1 SGHNT and CDR2 YYREEE (reference sequence). The CDR3 has 17 residues. J lost 4 bases, V lost 0 bases, and 9 bases had no gene match. The CDR3 nucleotides read TGTGCCAGCAGCTTGGGGACTAGCGCCCTGGGGCCAGATACGCAGTATTTT. Its translation: CASSLGTSALGPDTQYF.

The chain employs TRBV7-7 and TRBJ2-7; D gene ambiguous. The V gene lost 6 bases and the J gene lost 3 bases, with 12 bases spanning the gap. The germline CDR1 and CDR2 sequences are SSHAT and FNYEAQ (reference sequence). This CDR3 contains 13 residues. CDR3 protein: CASSPWPGYEQYF. For the CDR3, the DNA is TGTGCCAGCAGTCCCTGGCCCGGCTACGAGCAGTACTTC.

This chain connects TRBV6-1 to TRBJ1-2; D is unresolved. The germline V gene encodes CDR1 MNHNS and CDR2 SASEGT. CDR3 size: 14 residues. Deletions cut 3 bases from V and 0 bases from J, with 8 bases between. The CDR3 protein is CASSDAVPNYGYTF. The CDR3, as DNA: TGTGCCAGCAGTGACGCCGTGCCTAACTATGGCTACACCTTC.

The chain recombines TRBV27 with TRBJ2-3; 9 bases line up with TRBD2. The germline gives CDR1 MNHEY, CDR2 SMNVEV (reference sequence). This CDR3 comprises 15 residues. Trimming took 2 bases from V and 4 from J; bases not matched to a gene: 4. The CDR3 nucleotides read TGTGCCAGCAGTTTAACCGGCGGGAGGGCAGATACGCAGTATTTT. Encoded protein: CASSLTGGRADTQYF.

The chain couples TRBV28 to TRBJ1-4; no clear D. The CDR3 has 14 residues. CDR1 and CDR2 from the germline V gene are MDHEN and SYDVKM. Trimming shortened V by 1 base and J by 4 bases, and 7 bases separated the two germline ends. The CDR3 sequence is CASSLSNSNEKLFF. The CDR3 nucleotides read TGTGCCAGCAGTTTATCCAATAGTAATGAAAAACTGTTTTTT. The whole variable domain, remainder taken from reference TRBV28 and TRBJ1-4, is DVKVTQSSRYLVKRTGEKVFLECVQDMDHENMFWYRQDPGLGLRLIYFSYDVKMKEKGDIPEGYSVSREKKERFSLILESASTNQTSMYLCASSLSNSNEKLFFGSGTQLSVL.

V gene TRBV5-1 combines with J gene TRBJ1-1, with D hard to call. The CDR3 runs 15 residues. Germline V gives CDR1 SGHRS, CDR2 YFSETQ. V was shortened by 1 base and J by 1 base, with 11 bases between the two germline ends. CDR3 loop: CASSLLGKENTEAFF. In nucleotides, the CDR3 is TGCGCCAGCAGCTTGTTAGGGAAGGAGAACACTGAAGCTTTCTTT.

This clone was recorded only once. The chain has TRBV19 and TRBJ2-2; 16 bases fit TRBD2. Germline CDR1 reads LNHDA; CDR2 reads SQIVND (reference sequence). Trimming took 7 bases from V and 4 from J; bases not matched to a gene: 9. The CDR3 loop spans 18 amino acids. This CDR3 reads CASIGTSGRARGTGELFF. The CDR3 coding sequence is TGTGCCAGTATTGGGACTAGCGGGAGGGCCAGGGGCACCGGGGAGCTGTTTTTT. Supplemented by reference TRBV19 and TRBJ2-2, the full variable domain reads DGGITQSPKYLFRKEGQNVTLSCEQNLNHDAMYWYRQDPGQGLRLIYYSQIVNDFQKGDIAEGYSVSREKKESFPLTVTSAQKNPTAFYLCASIGTSGRARGTGELFFGEGSRLTVL.

The chain recombines TRBV18 with TRBJ2-7, with TRBD2 matching over 9 bases. CDR1 is KGHSH, CDR2 LQKENI, per germline. There are 17 residues in the CDR3. The V and J ends lost 0 bases and 4 bases, in that order; junction bases with no gene match: 10. CDR3 in DNA: TGTGCCAGCTCACCACCGAATAGCGGGAGTTTATTGTACGAGCAGTACTTC. It specifies CASSPPNSGSLLYEQYF. The full variable domain, its missing parts supplied by reference TRBV18 and TRBJ2-7, is NAGVMQNPRHLVRRRGQEARLRCSPMKGHSHVYWYRQLPEEGLKFMVYLQKENIIDESGMPKERFSAEFPKEGPSILRIQQVVRGDSAAYFCASSPPNSGSLLYEQYFGPGTRLTVT.

This clone was picked up a small number of times. This sequence joins TRBV4-1 and TRBJ1-2, with 7 bases matching TRBD1. J was trimmed by 2 bases and V by 3 bases; bases with no gene match: 6. CDR3 length equals 15 residues. Germline V CDR1 and CDR2: MGHRA, YSYEKL. CDR3: CASSQEQGPNYGYTF. CDR3 nucleotides: TGCGCCAGCAGCCAGGAACAGGGGCCAAACTATGGCTACACCTTC.

This clone was seen only once. This chain connects TRBV18 to TRBJ2-5, with 10 bases lining up with TRBD2. The DNA end is more similar to TRBJ2-7, so the J call may be wrong. The CDR3 spans 14 residues. Germline CDR1 reads KGHSH; CDR2 reads LQKENI. The CDR3 DNA follows: TGTGCCAGCTCGCCTACTAGCGGGACCCACGAGCAGTACTTC. This encodes CASSPTSGTHEQYF.

The V and J genes are TRBV5-1 and TRBJ1-1, with D tentatively TRBD1 (6 bases). The CDR3 runs 16 residues. Germline V gene sequence: CDR1 SGHRS, CDR2 YFSETQ. The V end lost 0 bases, the J end lost 2 bases, and 14 bases lay between the germline ends. CDR3 in amino acids: CASSLDRVGANTEAFF. DNA of the CDR3: TGCGCCAGCAGCTTGGACAGGGTAGGGGCAAACACTGAAGCTTTCTTT.

This sequence joins TRBV23-1 and TRBJ2-1; 8 bases agree with TRBD2. TRBV23-1 is an ORF, with its function uncertain. The length of the CDR3 is 17 residues. The J segment lost 0 bases and the V segment lost 0 bases, leaving 4 bases of the junction unmatched. The CDR3 spells CASSQSRLASSYNEQFF. The CDR3 DNA reads TGCGCCAGCAGTCAATCGCGACTAGCGAGCTCCTACAATGAGCAGTTCTTC.

CDR3 DNA: TGTGCCAGCAGCTTTACGTACCCCTACGAGCAGTACTTC. It codes for CASSFTYPYEQYF. V gene TRBV5-6 combines with J gene TRBJ2-7; D not certain. Germline V gives CDR1 SGHDT, CDR2 YYEEEE. V dropped 2 bases and J dropped 2 bases, with 8 bases sitting between them. The CDR3 is 13 residues long.

The chain employs TRBV20-1 and TRBJ2-7; 7 positions match TRBD1. CDR1 is DFQATT and CDR2 is SNEGSKA in the germline V gene (reference sequence). The V segment lost 6 bases and the J segment 6 bases; nucleotides outside the gene matches: 5. The CDR3 is 11 residues long. Here the CDR3 reads CSAATGTEQYF. CDR3 in DNA: TGCAGTGCCGCGACAGGGACCGAGCAGTACTTC.

The gene calls are TRBV7-9 and TRBJ2-7; 14 positions match TRBD2. Germline V gene lookup returns CDR1 SEHNR and CDR2 FQNEAQ (reference sequence). The CDR3 loop spans 16 amino acids. The V and J ends lost 5 bases and 2 bases, in that order; junction bases with no gene match: 5. The CDR3 coding sequence is TGTGCCAGCAGCATAGGGACTAGCGGGGGCCCCTACGAGCAGTACTTC. This encodes CASSIGTSGGPYEQYF.

This clone appeared a few times. The chain recombines TRBV19 with TRBJ1-1; D remains ambiguous. V lost 3 bases, J lost 1 base, and 12 bases lay in between. The CDR3 totals 15 residues. The V gene's germline CDR1 is LNHDA and CDR2 SQIVND (reference sequence). The CDR3: CASSMGSPGNTEAFF. The CDR3 region has the DNA TGTGCCAGTAGTATGGGTTCTCCCGGGAACACTGAAGCTTTCTTT.

J is TRBJ2-3 and V is TRBV6-4, with TRBD2 matching 10 bases. CDR1 and CDR2 (germline): MRHNA, SNTAGT. The CDR3 is made up of 16 amino acids. J was trimmed by 2 bases and V by 3 bases; bases with no gene match: 5. In DNA form, the CDR3 reads TGTGCCAGCAGTGAGGGAGCGGGAGGGACCACAGATACGCAGTATTTT. As protein: CASSEGAGGTTDTQYF.

The rearrangement uses TRBV19 and TRBJ1-1; maybe TRBD1 (5 bases). V was clipped by 1 base and J by 8 bases, with 11 bases between them. This CDR3 has 13 amino acids. CDR1 is LNHDA and CDR2 is SQIVND in the germline V gene (reference sequence). The CDR3, as DNA: TGTGCCAGTAGTATAGGGTCGCCAGGGGAAGCTTTCTTT. As protein: CASSIGSPGEAFF.

This clone was seen a handful of times. V and J are TRBV2 and TRBJ1-2, with 9 bases aligning to TRBD1. Per germline, CDR1 SNHLY and CDR2 FYNNEI. V was pared by 8 bases and J by 4 bases, with 8 bases of the junction left unmatched. The CDR3 is made up of 14 amino acids. CDR3 nucleotide sequence: TGTGCCAGCCTTGGGGACAGGGATCTCTATGGCTACACCTTC. It is translated as CASLGDRDLYGYTF.

J is TRBJ2-2 and V is TRBV19; TRBD2 matches at 13 bases. V trimming: 8 bases; J trimming: 5 bases; junction bases outside the gene matches: 5. The CDR3 loop spans 15 amino acids. Germline lookup yields CDR1 LNHDA and CDR2 SQIVND (reference sequence). Written as DNA, the CDR3 is TGTGCCAGTCGCGGACTAGCGGGAGTTACCGGGGAGCTGTTTTTT. Translated, it gives CASRGLAGVTGELFF.

The V and J genes are TRBV27 and TRBJ1-2; D may be TRBD1 (6 bases). The CDR3 totals 15 residues. The germline V gene has CDR1 MNHEY and CDR2 SMNVEV (reference sequence). The V end lost 0 bases, the J end lost 4 bases, and 12 bases lay between the germline ends. In DNA form, the CDR3 reads TGTGCCAGCAGTTTATCTGGGGGCGGAGGCTATGGCTACACCTTC. It specifies CASSLSGGGGYGYTF.

Only a few counts were recorded for this clone. The rearrangement uses TRBV10-1 and TRBJ2-7; 8 nucleotides match TRBD1. Germline CDR1 and CDR2: WNHNN and SYGVQD (reference sequence). The junction had 6 bases not matched to a gene; V was cut back by 6 bases and J by 2 bases. CDR3 length: 14 residues. For the CDR3, the DNA is TGCGCCAGCAGGCCGGGACAGGCGGCCTACGAGCAGTACTTC. It codes for CASRPGQAAYEQYF.